These 9 T cell receptor beta chains originate from one sample sequenced in a study of monozygotic twins with inflammatory bowel disease. With the 5' RACE reads reprocessed, TCRdb shows one record per CDR3 protein and no DNA. Recorded for this sample: 300,000 to 400,000 distinct CDR3 sequences. Sequenced material: blood. The receptors come from a human donor with ulcerative colitis or Crohn's disease, or a healthy co-twin of an affected twin (not recorded which).

V is TRBV4-3 and J is TRBJ2-1; absent DNA, TCRdb's TRBD2 call cannot be checked. CDR1 LGHNA and CDR2 YSLEER come from the germline V gene. The CDR3 is 16 amino acids. CDR3 loop: CASSHALGLAGNEQFF.

V is TRBV4-2 and J is TRBJ2-1; TCRdb calls TRBD2, which cannot be checked without DNA. From germline, CDR1 is LGHNA and CDR2 YNFKEQ. The CDR3 length is 14 residues. CDR3 sequence: CASSQGASVNEQFF.

The J gene is TRBJ1-6, the V gene TRBV3-1; TCRdb indicates TRBD1, and absent DNA this call remains unverified. The CDR3 extends over 14 amino acids. CDR1 LGHDT and CDR2 YNNKEL come from the germline V gene (reference sequence). The CDR3 sequence: CASSQKWGNSPLHF.

The chain recombines TRBV11-2 with TRBJ2-3; absent DNA, TCRdb's TRBD2 call cannot be checked. The CDR3 extends over 18 amino acids. Germline V gene sequence: CDR1 SGHAT, CDR2 FQNNGV. Here the CDR3 reads CASSPVSLGRTFTDTQYF.

The chain has TRBV6-2 or TRBV6-3 and TRBJ2-2; as DNA is missing, the TRBD1 call by TCRdb cannot be tested. CDR1 is MNHEY, CDR2 SVGEGT, per germline. This CDR3 has 14 residues. CDR3 sequence reads: CASRRTGNTGELFF.

V and J are TRBV27 and TRBJ2-2. Germline V gene sequence: CDR1 MNHEY, CDR2 SMNVEV (reference sequence). The CDR3 extends over 14 amino acids. The CDR3 sequence: CASSLTMNTGELFF.

V usage is TRBV20-1 and J usage is TRBJ2-7; TCRdb names TRBD1, which stays unverified in the absence of DNA. This CDR3 region has 15 residues. Germline V gene lookup returns CDR1 DFQATT and CDR2 SNEGSKA (reference sequence). CDR3 protein: CSALSPGQGFVEQYF.

The gene calls are TRBV5-5 and TRBJ2-3; the D call from TCRdb, TRBD2, cannot be confirmed without DNA. The CDR3 totals 15 residues. Germline CDR1 SGHKS, CDR2 YYEKEE (reference sequence). CDR3 in amino acids: CASSTTGIKADTQYF. The full variable domain, its missing parts supplied by reference TRBV5-5 and TRBJ2-3, is DAGVTQSPTHLIKTRGQQVTLRCSPISGHKSVSWYQQVLGQGPQFIFQYYEKEERGRGNFPDRFSARQFPNYSSELNVNALLLGDSALYLCASSTTGIKADTQYFGPGTRLTVL.

The J gene is TRBJ1-4, the V gene TRBV12-3 or TRBV12-4; TCRdb's D call, TRBD1, is unchecked because there is no DNA. The CDR3 is 14 amino acids. The CDR3 protein is CASGTSPGNEKLFF.